The 5 T cell receptor beta chains listed next were all sequenced from one sample in a study of cytomegalovirus exposure and HLA in healthy donors. Primers for the PCR totalled 60 Vbeta and 13 Jbeta. Sequencing used immunoSEQ multiplex PCR; TCRdb keeps in-frame clones, though not all of them. The table shows approximately 190,000 clones, with around 83% occurring only once. Source material: PBMCs. The receptors stem from a woman under 30 in good health and CMV-seronegative.

The chain has TRBV11-2 and TRBJ1-1; D perhaps matches TRBD1 (5 bases). V was trimmed by 5 bases and J by 6 bases, leaving 16 bases between them. Germline V gene data show CDR1 as SGHAT and CDR2 as FQNNGV. This CDR3 comprises 14 residues. CDR3 loop: CASSLGRVLPEAFF. The DNA for the CDR3 is TGTGCCAGCAGCCTCGGCAGGGTTTTACCTGAAGCTTTCTTT.

The rearrangement links TRBV9 to TRBJ2-3, with TRBD2 as a possible D gene (5 bases). V was trimmed by 4 bases and J by 6 bases, leaving 15 bases between them. CDR1 SGDLS and CDR2 YYNGEE come from the germline V gene. The CDR3 spans 14 residues. Written as DNA, the CDR3 is TGTGCCAGCAGCCTCACTAGAGAAGGCGATACGCAGTATTTT. This gives the protein CASSLTREGDTQYF. Full variable domain (rest looked up from reference TRBV9 and TRBJ2-3): DSGVTQTPKHLITATGQRVTLRCSPRSGDLSVYWYQQSLDQGLQFLIQYYNGEERAKGNILERFSAQQFPDLHSELNLSSLELGDSALYFCASSLTREGDTQYFGPGTRLTVL.

This chain uses TRBV27 with TRBJ1-4; a weak D match, TRBD1 (5 bases). Germline CDR1 reads MNHEY; CDR2 reads SMNVEV (reference sequence). The length of the CDR3 is 12 residues. V lost 6 bases, J lost 8 bases, and 10 bases lay in between. The CDR3 nucleotides read TGTGCCAGCAGCTACCGGGGGGAAAAACTGTTTTTT. It encodes CASSYRGEKLFF. Complete variable domain (other parts from reference TRBV27 and TRBJ1-4): EAQVTQNPRYLITVTGKKLTVTCSQNMNHEYMSWYRQDPGLGLRQIYYSMNVEVTDKGDVPEGYKVSRKEKRNFPLILESPSPNQTSLYFCASSYRGEKLFFGSGTQLSVL.

V and J are TRBV5-1 and TRBJ2-4; perhaps TRBD2 as D (5 bases). Germline loops: CDR1 SGHRS, CDR2 YFSETQ. Trimming shortened V by 1 base and J by 9 bases, and 14 bases separated the two germline ends. The length of the CDR3 is 14 residues. The CDR3, as DNA: TGCGCCAGCAGCTTGACCGCTAGTGAGGGCATTCAGTACTTC. This gives the protein CASSLTASEGIQYF.

This clone has only one observation. This chain connects TRBV27 to TRBJ2-2; TRBD2 matches 11 bases. Germline loops: CDR1 MNHEY, CDR2 SMNVEV (reference sequence). The CDR3 length is 16 residues. V lost 2 bases, J lost 1 base, and 0 bases stayed unmatched. CDR3 amino acids: CASSLLAGGNTGELFF. DNA of the CDR3: TGTGCCAGCAGTTTACTAGCGGGAGGGAACACCGGGGAGCTGTTTTTT.